This passage covers 26 T cell receptor beta chains from one sample sequenced in a study of T cell responses to AZD1222 COVID-19 vaccine. Data came from immunoSEQ multiplex PCR; TCRdb stores just in-frame clones and leaves some out. Among some 96,000 clones, around nine tenths were seen once, and the ten largest hold roughly 15%. Sequencing was performed on peripheral blood, taken on day 0 of AZD1222 vaccination. The source is an adult in good health.

The rearrangement links TRBV11-2 to TRBJ2-1; 7 positions agree with TRBD2. With 1 base clipped from V and 8 bases from J, the junction kept 5 bases outside the gene matches. This CDR3 region has 14 residues. Per the germline V gene, CDR1 is SGHAT and CDR2 is FQNNGV. The CDR3 protein is CASSLASGVDEQFF. The CDR3 nucleotides read TGTGCCAGCAGCTTAGCTAGCGGCGTGGATGAGCAGTTCTTC.

For the CDR3, the DNA is TGCAGTGCTTTTGTCACCGGAGCTTTCTTT. Its translation is CSAFVTGAFF. The V call is TRBV20-1, the J call TRBJ1-1, with unresolved D. Germline-derived CDR1 and CDR2 are DFQATT and SNEGSKA (reference sequence). V was clipped by 5 bases and J by 10 bases, with 11 bases between them. The CDR3 has 10 amino acids.

This clone has a handful of counts. The chain joins TRBV24-1 to TRBJ1-5; maybe TRBD1 (5 bases). V was pared by 12 bases and J by 3 bases, with 11 bases between. The CDR3 totals 12 residues. The V gene's germline CDR1 is KGHDR and CDR2 SFDVKD. The CDR3 bases are TGTGCCGTCGGGGGTCCCAATCAGCCCCAGCATTTT. Its protein is CAVGGPNQPQHF.

The genes are TRBV5-1 and TRBJ2-3; D not certain. V was cut by 4 bases and J by 4 bases, with 10 bases left in between. Germline CDR1 and CDR2: SGHRS and YFSETQ. The length of the CDR3 is 13 residues. Written as DNA, the CDR3 is TGCGCCAGCAGCGCGGACGGTTCAGATACGCAGTATTTT. Amino acid sequence: CASSADGSDTQYF.

V and J are TRBV6-5 and TRBJ2-2, with D possibly being TRBD1 (5 bases). V was trimmed by 7 bases and J by 4 bases, leaving 13 bases between them. Per the germline V gene, CDR1 is MNHEY and CDR2 is SVGAGI. The CDR3 consists of 14 residues. The CDR3 is CASITVQGTGELFF. The CDR3 DNA reads TGTGCCAGCATAACAGTTCAGGGCACCGGGGAGCTGTTTTTT.

This sequence joins TRBV7-9 and TRBJ1-4; no definite D call. The CDR3 has 14 amino acids. V gave up 0 bases and J gave up 7 bases, with 9 bases separating them. The germline V gene has CDR1 SEHNR and CDR2 FQNEAQ (reference sequence). The CDR3 DNA reads as TGTGCCAGCAGCTTAGCGGGGTTCGGTGAAAAACTGTTTTTT. Translating gives CASSLAGFGEKLFF.

V is TRBV6-2 or TRBV6-3 and J is TRBJ2-7; D ambiguous. The germline gives CDR1 MNHEY, CDR2 SVGEGT. The CDR3 is 13 residues long. V was pared by 4 bases and J by 4 bases, with 11 bases between. In DNA, the CDR3 is TGTGCCAGCAGTTTCTCGGCCTCATACGAGCAGTACTTC. Residues: CASSFSASYEQYF.

The chain uses TRBV12-5 and TRBJ2-3; D tentatively reads TRBD1 or TRBD2 (5 bases each). The CDR3 contains 17 residues. Germline V gene sequence: CDR1 LGHNT, CDR2 FRNRAP. The V gene lost 4 bases and the J gene lost 1 base, with 18 bases spanning the gap. CDR3: CASGSGKWEAGTDTQYF. The DNA for the CDR3 is TGTGCTAGTGGTTCAGGGAAATGGGAAGCGGGCACAGATACGCAGTATTTT.

V and J are TRBV6-5 and TRBJ2-7, with 9 positions matching TRBD1. The CDR3 loop spans 15 amino acids. Germline CDR1 reads MNHEY; CDR2 reads SVGAGI. The V segment lost 6 bases and the J segment 1 base; nucleotides outside the gene matches: 7. The CDR3 protein is CASRHSGQGSYEQYF. The CDR3 nucleotides read TGTGCCAGCAGACATTCGGGACAGGGTTCCTACGAGCAGTACTTC.

The rearrangement links TRBV4-3 to TRBJ1-2; the D is unclear. The germline V and J ends were trimmed by 1 base and 4 bases, with 7 bases remaining between them. This CDR3 has 13 residues. Germline V lookup: CDR1 LGHNA, CDR2 YSLEER. DNA for the CDR3: TGCGCCAGCAGCCAAGGTGTGTCCTATGGCTACACCTTC. Its protein is CASSQGVSYGYTF.

This chain connects TRBV29-1 to TRBJ2-3; no reliable D call. Trimming pared 4 bases from V and 2 bases from J, leaving 7 bases between. The CDR3 spans 12 residues. CDR1 and CDR2 (germline): SQVTM, ANQGSEA. The CDR3, as DNA: TGCAGCGTTGGAGGATTCACAGATACGCAGTATTTT. It translates to CSVGGFTDTQYF.

The chain joins TRBV3-1 (or the pseudogene TRBV3-2) to TRBJ2-1; possibly TRBD2 for D (6 bases). CDR1 LGHDT and CDR2 YNNKEL come from the germline V gene (reference sequence). The germline V and J ends were trimmed by 4 bases and 4 bases, with 14 bases remaining between them. The CDR3 runs to 15 residues. As DNA, the CDR3 is TGTGCCAGCAGCCGAGGAGCGGAGGGATACAATGAGCAGTTCTTC. Translation: CASSRGAEGYNEQFF.

The chain combines TRBV19 with TRBJ1-3, with TRBD1 identical over 7 bases. V lost 3 bases, J lost 2 bases, and 4 bases stayed unmatched. The germline gives CDR1 LNHDA, CDR2 SQIVND (reference sequence). The CDR3 is 15 residues long. Here the CDR3 reads CASSILQGTGNTIYF. In nucleotides, the CDR3 is TGTGCCAGTAGTATTCTACAGGGGACTGGAAACACCATATATTTT.

This sequence joins TRBV7-6 and TRBJ1-5, with TRBD1 as a possible D gene (6 bases). CDR1 is SGHVS and CDR2 is FNYEAQ in the germline V gene. This CDR3 comprises 14 residues. V lost 3 bases and J lost 6, with 12 bases in between. The CDR3 sequence: CASSLETGFQPQHF. The CDR3 nucleotides read TGTGCCAGCAGCTTGGAAACAGGGTTTCAGCCCCAGCATTTT.

The chain links TRBV6-5 to TRBJ1-1; weak D call: TRBD1 (5 bases). The germline CDR1 and CDR2 sequences are MNHEY and SVGAGI. The V end lost 0 bases, the J end lost 1 base, and 9 bases lay between the germline ends. This CDR3 has 15 amino acids. The CDR3 region has the DNA TGTGCCAGCAGTTACTCGTACAGGTCGAACACTGAAGCTTTCTTT. It translates to CASSYSYRSNTEAFF.

The chain links TRBV4-1 to TRBJ1-1; 7 bases are shared with TRBD1. Germline V gene lookup returns CDR1 MGHRA and CDR2 YSYEKL. V was clipped by 0 bases and J by 5 bases; unmatched bases: 12. This CDR3 has 17 amino acids. CDR3 region: CASSQDRQGGGDTEAFF. In DNA form, the CDR3 reads TGCGCCAGCAGCCAAGATCGACAAGGGGGCGGGGATACTGAAGCTTTCTTT.

The rearrangement uses TRBV7-2 and TRBJ1-1; D remains unclear. The CDR3 length is 17 residues. The germline V gene has CDR1 SGHTA and CDR2 FQGNSA. V was shortened by 4 bases and J by 0 bases, with 18 bases between the two germline ends. The CDR3 nucleotides are TGTGCCAGCAGCTATAGTCCGACGGGTTATCTGAACACTGAAGCTTTCTTT. Translation gives CASSYSPTGYLNTEAFF.

A few counts support this clone. The chain recombines TRBV12-3 or TRBV12-4 with TRBJ2-1; D perhaps matches TRBD2 (5 bases). Trimming shortened V by 3 bases and J by 9 bases, and 12 bases separated the two germline ends. CDR3 length: 13 amino acids. CDR3: CASSFGLASEQFF. Written as DNA, the CDR3 is TGTGCCAGCAGTTTTGGGCTAGCTAGTGAGCAGTTCTTC.

The V gene is TRBV3-1 (or the pseudogene TRBV3-2), the J gene TRBJ1-4; D unresolved. Germline V gene lookup returns CDR1 LGHDT and CDR2 YNNKEL (reference sequence). This CDR3 region has 16 residues. Trimming stripped 1 base from V and 2 bases from J, with 11 bases between. The CDR3 region has the DNA TGTGCCAGCAGCCAAGCAAATGAGAGGACTAATGAAAAACTGTTTTTT. Its translation is CASSQANERTNEKLFF.

The chain carries TRBV6-5 and TRBJ1-3; D gene ambiguous. The germline V gene encodes CDR1 MNHEY and CDR2 SVGAGI. Trimming shortened V by 6 bases and J by 0 bases, and 9 bases separated the two germline ends. The CDR3 runs 14 residues. In DNA form, the CDR3 reads TGTGCCAGCAGGCTAGATATCTCTGGAAACACCATATATTTT. Translated: CASRLDISGNTIYF.

This clone was observed a few times. The chain links TRBV7-9 to TRBJ2-7, with D unresolved. The CDR3 extends over 13 amino acids. Trimming took 5 bases from V and 4 from J, leaving 12 bases between them. Per the germline V gene, CDR1 is SEHNR and CDR2 is FQNEAQ (reference sequence). Written as DNA, the CDR3 is TGTGCCAGCAGCCTACTTGATGGTTACGAGCAGTACTTC. Residues: CASSLLDGYEQYF.

This chain links TRBV2 with TRBJ2-2; D is perhaps TRBD2 (6 bases). This CDR3 has 13 amino acids. V was trimmed by 4 bases and J by 4 bases, leaving 7 bases between them. The V gene's germline CDR1 is SNHLY and CDR2 FYNNEI. The DNA of the CDR3 is TGTGCCAGCAGTGTGGAGGGCACCGGGGAGCTGTTTTTT. Translating it yields CASSVEGTGELFF.

The chain joins TRBV24-1 to TRBJ1-5; unclear D gene. CDR3 size: 14 residues. From germline, CDR1 is KGHDR and CDR2 SFDVKD. V was pared by 6 bases and J by 4 bases, with 12 bases between. The CDR3: CATSPSTANQPQHF. CDR3 nucleotide sequence: TGTGCCACCAGTCCTTCGACCGCGAATCAGCCCCAGCATTTT.

The chain couples TRBV24-1 to TRBJ1-5; D is unresolved. V lost 2 bases, J lost 2 bases, and 6 bases lay in between. This CDR3 spans 14 amino acids. In germline, CDR1 is KGHDR, CDR2 SFDVKD. Here the CDR3 reads CATSDSLGNQPQHF. CDR3 bases: TGTGCCACCAGTGATTCACTGGGCAATCAGCCCCAGCATTTT.

This clone was observed many times. Different DNA sequences within this sample yield the same CDR3. The V call is TRBV24-1, the J call TRBJ1-6, with D unclear. The CDR3 is made up of 12 amino acids. The V end was cut by 3 bases, the J end by 6 bases, with 2 bases between. The germline V gene encodes CDR1 KGHDR and CDR2 SFDVKD. For the CDR3, the DNA is TGTGCCACCAGTGATCCTAATTCACCCCTCCACTTT. It specifies CATSDPNSPLHF.

This clone is classed as medium-sized. The chain recombines TRBV9 with TRBJ2-5, with a tentative D call TRBD2 (6 bases). CDR3 length equals 20 residues. Between the trimmed V and J ends, which lost 0 bases and 4 bases, there was a span of 28 bases. Per germline, CDR1 SGDLS and CDR2 YYNGEE. CDR3 sequence reads: CASSVGFRDFQRLGGETQYF. CDR3 DNA: TGTGCCAGCAGCGTAGGTTTCAGGGACTTTCAAAGGCTGGGTGGAGAGACCCAGTACTTC.